Listed below are T cell receptor beta chains from one sample, sequenced in a study of response to subunit inactivated influenza vaccine. TCRdb passed the RT-PCR reads through MiXCR, listing each CDR3 protein once. The sample lists 610,000 or so distinct CDR3 sequences; about 15% were seen once. The sample here was PBMCs from blood, taken 11 to 12 days after vaccination. The receptor set was obtained from a man aged 45-65 years who received an inactivated influenza vaccine. Each CDR3 is given with its conserved first and last residue. D genes are given only for firm matches. The size field is filled for only some rows; it gives once, few, many or a size class.

D gene	J gene	V gene	clone size	CDR3 protein	CDR3 DNA
TRBD2	TRBJ2-1	TRBV11-1	few	CASDLAGGEGNEQFF	TGTGCCAGCGACTTAGCGGGAGGAGAAGGGAATGAGCAGTTCTTC
TRBD2	TRBJ2-1	TRBV7-2	many	CASSRTTSGYEQFF	TGTGCCAGCAGCCGGACGACTAGCGGTTATGAGCAGTTCTTC
TRBD2	TRBJ2-5	TRBV29-1	few	CSVSLGGYQETQYF	TGCAGCGTCTCCCTGGGAGGGTACCAAGAGACCCAGTACTTC
NA	TRBJ2-7	TRBV12-3/TRBV12-4	NA	CASSLPGIDSSYEQYF	TGTGCCAGCAGTTTGCCAGGGATAGACAGCTCCTACGAGCAGTACTTC
NA	TRBJ2-1	TRBV2	few	CASRIGTSGGEQFF	TGTGCCAGCAGAATAGGGACCAGCGGAGGGGAGCAGTTCTTC
NA	TRBJ2-5	TRBV9	NA	CASSAMAGSQETQYF	TGTGCCAGCAGCGCAATGGCCGGATCTCAAGAGACCCAGTACTTC
TRBD2	TRBJ2-7	TRBV7-2	few	CASSLGFTGGEQYF	TGTGCCAGCAGCTTAGGTTTTACGGGGGGCGAGCAGTACTTC
NA	TRBJ1-1	TRBV20-1	NA	CSVTGTTNTEAFF	TGCAGTGTAACCGGGACAACTAACACTGAAGCTTTCTTT
TRBD2	TRBJ2-1	TRBV6-1	few	CASREAGLAGYNEQFF	TGTGCCAGCAGAGAAGCCGGACTAGCGGGTTACAATGAGCAGTTCTTC
NA	TRBJ2-7	TRBV3-1	many	CASSQGGPLVYEQYF	TGTGCCAGCAGCCAAGGGGGGCCTTTAGTCTACGAGCAGTACTTC
NA	TRBJ2-1	TRBV14	NA	CASSQDARGIRFF	TGTGCCAGCAGCCAAGATGCTCGCGGGATTAGGTTCTTC
NA	TRBJ1-6	TRBV12-3/TRBV12-4	NA	CASSSRTGSPLHF	TGTGCCAGCAGTTCCCGGACGGGTTCACCCCTCCACTTT
TRBD2	TRBJ2-7	TRBV4-2	few	CASSQGAGGPYEQYF	TGTGCCAGCAGCCAAGGGGCGGGGGGGCCCTACGAGCAGTACTTC
NA	TRBJ1-4	TRBV20-1	few	CSARESLNEKLFF	TGCAGTGCTAGAGAGAGCTTAAATGAAAAACTGTTTTTT
NA	TRBJ2-3	TRBV30	few	CAWSLSYTQYF	TGTGCCTGGAGTCTATCGTATACGCAGTATTTT
NA	TRBJ2-1	TRBV9	few	CASSSGRASRDEQFF	TGTGCCAGCAGTTCTGGGCGGGCCTCCCGGGATGAGCAGTTCTTC
TRBD1	TRBJ1-3	TRBV7-9	few	CASSLGRGRGNTIYF	TGTGCCAGCAGCTTAGGCAGGGGGCGCGGAAACACCATATATTTT
NA	TRBJ2-3	TRBV28	NA	CASRNRPQGGDTQYF	TGTGCCAGCAGAAACCGGCCCCAGGGGGGAGATACGCAGTATTTT
NA	TRBJ2-5	TRBV20-1	NA	CSASGETQYF	TGCAGTGCTAGTGGGGAGACCCAGTACTTC
NA	TRBJ2-3	TRBV7-2	NA	CASSLARADTQYF	TGTGCCAGCAGCTTGGCGCGCGCAGATACGCAGTATTTT
NA	TRBJ2-1	TRBV3-1	NA	CASSQEPGTWNEQFF	TGTGCCAGCAGCCAAGAACCCGGGACTTGGAATGAGCAGTTCTTC
NA	TRBJ2-3	TRBV7-9	many	CASSLSFGGPDTQYF	TGTGCCAGCAGCTTATCATTCGGAGGGCCTGATACGCAGTATTTT
NA	TRBJ2-7	TRBV4-3	many	CASSQEPETGQYF	TGCGCCAGCAGCCAAGAACCCGAGACAGGGCAGTACTTC
TRBD1	TRBJ1-5	TRBV12-3/TRBV12-4	many	CASRLTGDQPQHF	TGTGCCAGCAGACTGACAGGGGACCAGCCCCAGCATTTT
NA	TRBJ1-3	TRBV5-1	few	CASSPPGNTIYF	TGCGCCAGCAGCCCCCCCGGGAACACCATATATTTT
TRBD2	TRBJ2-1	TRBV29-1	NA	CSVDSGGAYNEQFF	TGCAGCGTTGACTCGGGGGGGGCCTACAATGAGCAGTTCTTC
TRBD2	TRBJ2-1	TRBV6-2/TRBV6-3	few	CASSPGTSAHNEQFF	TGTGCCAGCAGCCCAGGGACTAGCGCTCACAATGAGCAGTTCTTC
TRBD1	TRBJ1-1	TRBV12-3/TRBV12-4	few	CASSSPGGTEAFF	TGTGCCAGCAGTTCCCCAGGGGGCACTGAAGCTTTCTTT
TRBD2	TRBJ2-1	TRBV25-1	NA	CASSAGALSYNEQFF	TGTGCCAGTTCAGCGGGAGCATTGTCCTACAATGAGCAGTTCTTC
NA	TRBJ1-6	TRBV20-1	NA	CSARVGGRSNSPLHF	TGCAGTGCTAGAGTGGGAGGTCGGAGCAATTCACCCCTCCACTTT
TRBD1	TRBJ2-2	TRBV10-3	few	CAISGGQVAGELFF	TGTGCCATCAGTGGGGGACAGGTTGCCGGGGAGCTGTTTTTT
NA	TRBJ2-2	TRBV6-2/TRBV6-3	NA	CASSSRPAGAGELFF	TGTGCCAGCAGTTCGCGGCCCGCGGGCGCCGGGGAGCTGTTTTTT
TRBD2	TRBJ2-7	TRBV7-2	NA	CASSLTGGRAKYEQYF	TGTGCCAGCAGCTTAACTGGCGGGAGGGCCAAATACGAGCAGTACTTC
TRBD1	TRBJ1-5	TRBV20-1	few	CSARRTGSNQPQHF	TGCAGTGCTAGGAGGACAGGGAGCAATCAGCCCCAGCATTTT
TRBD2	TRBJ2-4	TRBV12-3/TRBV12-4	many	CASSPASGGNIQYF	TGTGCCAGCAGCCCCGCTAGCGGGGGGAACATTCAGTACTTC
TRBD2	TRBJ2-1	TRBV7-2	NA	CASSTPGTSGQQFF	TGTGCCAGCAGCACCCCCGGGACTAGCGGACAGCAGTTCTTC
TRBD1	TRBJ2-2	TRBV25-1	many	CASSQDRGGTGELFF	TGTGCCAGCAGTCAGGACAGGGGAGGAACCGGGGAGCTGTTTTTT
TRBD1	TRBJ1-5	TRBV12-3/TRBV12-4	NA	CASSRDRGSNQPQHF	TGTGCCAGCAGCCGGGACAGAGGTAGCAATCAGCCCCAGCATTTT
NA	TRBJ1-4	TRBV12-3/TRBV12-4	many	CASSLGGRREKLFF	TGTGCCAGCAGTTTGGGGGGGAGGCGTGAAAAACTGTTTTTT
NA	TRBJ2-1	TRBV24-1	NA	CATSIPGINEQFF	TGTGCCACCAGTATACCAGGGATCAATGAGCAGTTCTTC
NA	TRBJ2-1	TRBV6-1	few	CASLPGTRSYNEQFF	TGTGCCAGCCTACCAGGGACTCGTTCCTACAATGAGCAGTTCTTC
TRBD1	TRBJ2-2	TRBV29-1	NA	CSVGDREDTGELFF	TGCAGCGTTGGGGACAGGGAGGATACCGGGGAGCTGTTTTTT
NA	TRBJ1-5	TRBV7-2	many	CASSLRSGVGQPQHF	TGTGCCAGCAGCTTAAGGTCAGGGGTCGGTCAGCCCCAGCATTTT
NA	TRBJ2-7	TRBV2	NA	CASSQLPGGLVYYEQYF	TGTGCCAGCAGCCAGCTCCCCGGGGGACTGGTTTACTACGAGCAGTACTTC
TRBD1	TRBJ1-2	TRBV24-1	NA	CATSDPAAGQGNGYTF	TGTGCCACCAGTGATCCGGCCGCGGGACAGGGAAACGGCTACACCTTC
NA	TRBJ2-7	TRBV7-9	few	CASSSGTFVYEQYF	TGTGCCAGCAGCTCCGGGACATTTGTCTACGAGCAGTACTTC
TRBD1	TRBJ2-7	TRBV2	NA	CASAGQGVRISYEQYF	TGTGCCAGCGCTGGACAGGGCGTTAGAATTTCCTACGAGCAGTACTTC
NA	TRBJ1-6	TRBV5-1	few	CASSLEEEGYSPLHF	TGCGCCAGCAGCTTGGAAGAAGAGGGATATTCACCCCTCCACTTT
NA	TRBJ2-5	TRBV12-3/TRBV12-4	NA	CASSLSRQRETQYF	TGTGCCAGCAGCCTCTCCCGGCAGAGAGAGACCCAGTACTTC
TRBD2	TRBJ2-3	TRBV20-1	few	CSAGVRGGDTQYF	TGCAGTGCTGGGGTCCGGGGGGGGGATACGCAGTATTTT
NA	TRBJ2-7	TRBV4-2	NA	CASSQRQERGAEQYF	TGTGCCAGCAGCCAAAGACAGGAAAGGGGTGCCGAGCAGTACTTC
TRBD1	TRBJ2-7	TRBV10-3	NA	CAISRDRIAYEQYF	TGTGCCATCAGCCGGGACAGGATCGCCTACGAGCAGTACTTC